Below, 30 T cell receptor beta chains from the same sample are listed, as sequenced in a study of T cell clones after liver transplantation. Alloreactive TCRbeta sequences came from sequencing proliferating CFSE-low cells in the MLR. No antigens are known for them. The method was immunoSEQ multiplex PCR; TCRdb's version includes in-frame clones alone and lacks a portion of them. The table includes about 4,800 clones, about 41% detected once. Sequencing used CD4+ T cells from cultured PBMCs. These receptors all come from a human patient who received a liver transplant. Some T cells may arise from the graft donor.

This clone was observed a handful of times. This sequence joins TRBV10-2 and TRBJ2-2; 8 nucleotides agree with TRBD2. The CDR3 covers 15 residues. V lost 5 bases and J lost 4; bases outside the gene matches: 6. Looked up from germline, CDR1 is WSHSY and CDR2 is SAAADI. CDR3 sequence reads: CASSWVAGPTGELFF. The CDR3 bases are TGCGCCAGCAGTTGGGTAGCGGGGCCCACCGGGGAGCTGTTTTTT.

This clone was recorded a few times. The chain carries TRBV19 and TRBJ2-7; 8 bases are a match to TRBD1. Germline V gene data show CDR1 as LNHDA and CDR2 as SQIVND (reference sequence). Trimming took 7 bases from V and 5 from J; bases not matched to a gene: 7. The CDR3 sequence is 13 residues long. The CDR3 sequence is CASTRTGSDEQYF. The CDR3 coding sequence is TGTGCCAGTACGAGGACAGGGTCCGACGAGCAGTACTTC.

The J gene is TRBJ1-2, the V gene TRBV29-1; no clear D gene. Looked up from germline, CDR1 is SQVTM and CDR2 is ANQGSEA. There are 13 residues in the CDR3. With 8 bases removed from V and 3 bases from J, the gap between germline ends came to 16 bases. The CDR3 loop is CSLDSIQDYGYTF. Here the CDR3 DNA reads TGCAGCTTAGACTCGATCCAGGACTATGGCTACACCTTC. Full variable domain (rest looked up from reference TRBV29-1 and TRBJ1-2): SAVISQKPSRDICQRGTSLTIQCQVDSQVTMMFWYRQQPGQSLTLIATANQGSEATYESGFVIDKFPISRPNLTFSTLTVSNMSPEDSSIYLCSLDSIQDYGYTFGSGTRLTVV.

This chain links TRBV7-1 with TRBJ1-2; 8 bases match TRBD1. TRBV7-1 is given ORF status, its function remaining uncertain. This CDR3 is 14 amino acids long. Unmatched junction bases numbered 9, after V lost 4 bases and J lost 8 bases. CDR3 in DNA: TGTGCCAGCAGCTTCAACGGACAGGGAGGAGGCTACACCTTC. This encodes CASSFNGQGGGYTF.

This clone is classed as medium-sized. V usage is TRBV11-3 and J usage is TRBJ2-1; 14 positions match TRBD2. Unmatched junction bases numbered 6, after V lost 5 bases and J lost 6 bases. CDR3 size: 16 residues. Germline CDR1 SGHNT, CDR2 YENEEA. CDR3 sequence reads: CASSASGTSGSNEQFF. For the CDR3, the DNA is TGTGCCAGCAGCGCCTCCGGGACTAGCGGGAGCAATGAGCAGTTCTTC.

The gene calls are TRBV4-2 and TRBJ2-4; the D gene is possibly TRBD1 (5 bases). Germline loops: CDR1 LGHNA, CDR2 YNFKEQ. The length of the CDR3 is 14 residues. The V and J ends lost 5 bases and 7 bases respectively, with 15 bases between them. CDR3 amino acids: CASSLGQGGNIQYF. For the CDR3, the DNA is TGTGCCAGCAGCTTGGGGCAGGGTGGTAACATTCAGTACTTC.

This clone came up a few times. The chain recombines TRBV14 with TRBJ2-3, with D unresolved. Trimming left V 4 bases short and J 4 bases short, with 3 bases between. The CDR3 spans 11 residues. Germline CDR1 SGHDN, CDR2 FVKESK. In DNA form, the CDR3 reads TGTGCCAGCAGCCCTGCAGATACGCAGTATTTT. Translation gives CASSPADTQYF.

The CDR3: CASSCTGGITGETQYF. The DNA of the CDR3 is TGTGCCAGCAGTTGTACAGGGGGTATAACGGGGGAGACCCAGTACTTC. The chain couples TRBV6-9 to TRBJ2-5, with 8 bases aligning to TRBD1. Per the germline V gene, CDR1 is MNHGY and CDR2 is SVAAGI. The CDR3 has 16 residues. V lost 4 bases, J lost 5 bases, and 12 bases stayed unmatched.

The gene calls are TRBV5-1 and TRBJ2-7; the D is unclear. V lost 0 bases and J 4 bases, leaving 11 bases between the germline ends. The germline CDR1 and CDR2 sequences are SGHRS and YFSETQ. The CDR3 extends over 14 amino acids. CDR3 sequence (DNA): TGCGCCAGCAGCTTGGTGGTCTCGCCATACGAGCAGTACTTC. Amino acid sequence: CASSLVVSPYEQYF. Using reference TRBV5-1 and TRBJ2-7 for the parts outside the CDR3, the full variable domain is KAGVTQTPRYLIKTRGQQVTLSCSPISGHRSVSWYQQTPGQGLQFLFEYFSETQRNKGNFPGRFSGRQFSNSRSEMNVSTLELGDSALYLCASSLVVSPYEQYFGPGTRLTVT.

V usage is TRBV7-2 and J usage is TRBJ1-5; possible D gene TRBD1, 6 bases. This CDR3 is built from 13 residues. CDR1 and CDR2 from the germline V gene are SGHTA and FQGNSA. V lost 6 bases, J lost 6 bases, and 12 bases lay in between. CDR3 protein: CASSLGGGQPQHF. The CDR3, as DNA: TGTGCCAGCAGTTTGGGGGGCGGTCAGCCCCAGCATTTT.

V is TRBV11-2 and J is TRBJ1-2, with D possibly TRBD1 on 5 matching bases. The CDR3 loop spans 14 amino acids. Between the trimmed V and J ends, which lost 5 bases and 2 bases, there was a span of 12 bases. Germline V gives CDR1 SGHAT, CDR2 FQNNGV. In DNA, the CDR3 is TGTGCCAGCAGCCGAGCCGGGGGAAACTATGGCTACACCTTC. It is translated as CASSRAGGNYGYTF. Using reference TRBV11-2 and TRBJ1-2 for the parts outside the CDR3, the full variable domain is EAGVAQSPRYKIIEKRQSVAFWCNPISGHATLYWYQQILGQGPKLLIQFQNNGVVDDSQLPKDRFSAERLKGVDSTLKIQPAKLEDSAVYLCASSRAGGNYGYTFGSGTRLTVV.

This clone is termed medium-sized. The chain is built from TRBV7-2 and TRBJ2-2; D not certain. The CDR3 is 15 amino acids. V was cut by 5 bases and J by 3 bases, with 13 bases left in between. Per the germline V gene, CDR1 is SGHTA and CDR2 is FQGNSA. The CDR3 bases are TGTGCCAGCAGCCTCCTGGGTACCTACACCGGGGAGCTGTTTTTT. Its protein is CASSLLGTYTGELFF.

This clone was counted only a few times. The chain has TRBV18 and TRBJ1-1; maybe TRBD1 (6 bases). Trimming removed 3 bases from V and 6 bases from J, with 8 bases in between. CDR3 length equals 12 residues. The germline gives CDR1 KGHSH, CDR2 LQKENI. The CDR3, as DNA: TGTGCCAGCTCACCTCGGACAGCTGAAGCTTTCTTT. Translating gives CASSPRTAEAFF.

The chain joins TRBV5-4 to TRBJ2-3; D unresolved. Germline V gene lookup returns CDR1 SGHNT and CDR2 YYREEE (reference sequence). This CDR3 has 13 residues. Between the trimmed V and J ends, which lost 2 bases and 5 bases, there was a span of 9 bases. The CDR3 loop reads CASSLAGIDTQYF. In DNA form, the CDR3 reads TGTGCCAGCAGCTTAGCAGGCATAGATACGCAGTATTTT. The full variable domain, completed using reference TRBV5-4 and TRBJ2-3, is ETGVTQSPTHLIKTRGQQVTLRCSSQSGHNTVSWYQQALGQGPQFIFQYYREEENGRGNFPPRFSGLQFPNYSSELNVNALELDDSALYLCASSLAGIDTQYFGPGTRLTVL.

J is TRBJ1-4 and V is TRBV28; a weak D match, TRBD1 (6 bases). This CDR3 contains 16 residues. V was pared by 8 bases and J by 2 bases, with 18 bases between. Germline assignment: CDR1 MDHEN and CDR2 SYDVKM. This CDR3 is CASLRPTGRTNEKLFF. As DNA, the CDR3 is TGTGCCAGCCTCAGACCTACAGGGAGGACTAATGAAAAACTGTTTTTT.

This clone turned up a few times. CDR3: CASSQMATDTQYF. CDR3 sequence (DNA): TGCGCCAGCAGCCAAATGGCCACAGATACGCAGTATTTT. The J gene is TRBJ2-3, the V gene TRBV4-3, with D uncertain. The germline CDR1 and CDR2 sequences are LGHNA and YSLEER. The CDR3 has 13 amino acids. V was pared by 2 bases and J by 2 bases, with 5 bases between.

This clone occurred once. V and J are TRBV7-9 and TRBJ2-1; maybe TRBD1 (6 bases). V lost 5 bases and J 0 bases, leaving 11 bases between the germline ends. CDR3 length: 15 amino acids. The germline gives CDR1 SEHNR, CDR2 FQNEAQ (reference sequence). The DNA for the CDR3 is TGTGCCAGCAGCCGACAGGAAATCTCCTACAATGAGCAGTTCTTC. The encoded protein is CASSRQEISYNEQFF.

V and J are TRBV7-8 and TRBJ2-1; D is uncertain. CDR1 is SGHVS, CDR2 FQNEAQ, per germline. The CDR3 has 12 residues. V was trimmed by 5 bases and J by 9 bases, leaving 11 bases between them. CDR3 protein: CASSLFWGEQFF. CDR3 DNA: TGTGCCAGCAGCCTCTTTTGGGGTGAGCAGTTCTTC.

V usage is TRBV4-3 and J usage is TRBJ2-3, with TRBD2 as a possible D gene (6 bases). Germline CDR1 and CDR2: LGHNA and YSLEER. V gave up 4 bases and J gave up 4 bases, with 12 bases separating them. The CDR3 covers 14 residues. The CDR3 reads CASSRREKADTQYF. The DNA for the CDR3 is TGCGCCAGCAGCCGACGGGAGAAAGCAGATACGCAGTATTTT.

The CDR3 nucleotides read TGCGCCAGCAGCCCGACTAGCGGGTCGGATACGCAGTATTTT. This gives the protein CASSPTSGSDTQYF. This chain uses TRBV5-1 with TRBJ2-3; the match to TRBD2 covers 10 bases. In germline, CDR1 is SGHRS, CDR2 YFSETQ. V dropped 4 bases and J dropped 6; count of bases not matched to a gene: 5. The CDR3 has 14 amino acids. Filled out from reference TRBV5-1 and TRBJ2-3, the complete variable domain reads KAGVTQTPRYLIKTRGQQVTLSCSPISGHRSVSWYQQTPGQGLQFLFEYFSETQRNKGNFPGRFSGRQFSNSRSEMNVSTLELGDSALYLCASSPTSGSDTQYFGPGTRLTVL.

The chain uses TRBV2 and TRBJ2-2; TRBD2 matches at 8 bases. Germline trimming cut 4 bases from V and 4 bases from J; bases unmatched to any gene: 8. This CDR3 is built from 16 residues. Germline-derived CDR1 and CDR2 are SNHLY and FYNNEI. The CDR3, as DNA: TGTGCCAGCAGTGGAACGGGAGGGCCGGGCACCGGGGAGCTGTTTTTT. This sequence encodes CASSGTGGPGTGELFF. The complete variable domain, with remaining parts taken from reference TRBV2 and TRBJ2-2, reads EPEVTQTPSHQVTQMGQEVILRCVPISNHLYFYWYRQILGQKVEFLVSFYNNEISEKSEIFDDQFSVERPDGSNFTLKIRSTKLEDSAMYFCASSGTGGPGTGELFFGEGSRLTVL.

This chain uses TRBV18 with TRBJ2-5; D possibly corresponds to TRBD2 (5 bases). Trimming took off 1 base at V and 5 bases at J, with 17 bases between the two ends. Germline V gene sequence: CDR1 KGHSH, CDR2 LQKENI. CDR3 length: 16 residues. The CDR3 nucleotides read TGTGCCAGCTCACCACAGTCGGGGTTTGCTGGGGAGACCCAGTACTTC. Protein: CASSPQSGFAGETQYF.

The sample holds a few counts of this clone. The chain is built from TRBV2 and TRBJ1-2, with 8 bases that match TRBD1. Germline V gene sequence: CDR1 SNHLY, CDR2 FYNNEI. Trimming cost V 6 bases and J 6 bases; bases outside gene matches: 15. The CDR3 totals 16 residues. The CDR3 reads CASRRARGPIRDGYTF. The CDR3 DNA follows: TGTGCCAGCAGGAGGGCCAGGGGGCCAATACGAGATGGCTACACCTTC.

The rearrangement uses TRBV7-3 and TRBJ2-3, with 9 bases lining up with TRBD2. The CDR3 totals 15 residues. J lost 3 bases, V lost 1 base, and 2 bases had no gene match. Germline-derived CDR1 and CDR2 are SGHTA and FQGTGA. As DNA, the CDR3 is TGTGCCAGCAGCTTAAACCTAGCGGGAACAGATACGCAGTATTTT. Amino acid sequence: CASSLNLAGTDTQYF. The whole variable domain, filled in from reference TRBV7-3 and TRBJ2-3, reads GAGVSQTPSNKVTEKGKYVELRCDPISGHTALYWYRQSLGQGPEFLIYFQGTGAADDSGLPNDRFFAVRPEGSVSTLKIQRTERGDSAVYLCASSLNLAGTDTQYFGPGTRLTVL.

This chain joins TRBV25-1 and TRBJ2-7; 13 bases are shared with TRBD2. The CDR3 sequence is 15 residues long. Per the germline V gene, CDR1 is MGHDK and CDR2 is SYGVNS. V trimming: 1 base; J trimming: 4 bases; junction bases outside the gene matches: 1. The CDR3 here is CASSEWTSGSYEQYF. The CDR3, as DNA: TGTGCCAGCAGTGAATGGACTAGCGGGAGTTACGAGCAGTACTTC.

This clone ranks as medium-sized. The CDR3 spells CSVGLGASTDTQYF. In DNA form, the CDR3 reads TGCAGCGTTGGCCTAGGAGCTAGCACAGATACGCAGTATTTT. This chain joins TRBV29-1 and TRBJ2-3; D is undetermined. Per the germline V gene, CDR1 is SQVTM and CDR2 is ANQGSEA. V lost 4 bases and J lost 0, with 11 bases in between. The CDR3 has 14 residues.

The chain couples TRBV19 to TRBJ2-7, with 12 bases identical to TRBD1. V lost 5 bases and J lost 0; bases outside the gene matches: 2. Germline CDR1 reads LNHDA; CDR2 reads SQIVND (reference sequence). The length of the CDR3 is 15 residues. CDR3 sequence reads: CASSRDRGPSYEQYF. The CDR3 DNA sequence: TGTGCCAGTAGTCGGGACAGGGGGCCCTCCTACGAGCAGTACTTC.

CDR3 nucleotides: TGCGCCAGCAGCCTAATGGTTCCGGGACTGGGCACAGATACGCAGTATTTT. Protein sequence: CASSLMVPGLGTDTQYF. This chain connects TRBV5-1 to TRBJ2-3; D may be TRBD2 (6 bases). CDR1 SGHRS and CDR2 YFSETQ come from the germline V gene. With 4 bases removed from V and 1 base from J, the gap between germline ends came to 19 bases. The CDR3 is 17 residues long.

This clone is classed as hyperexpanded (1% or more). The rearrangement uses TRBV30 and TRBJ2-7; maybe TRBD1 (6 bases). The germline V gene encodes CDR1 GTSNPN and CDR2 SVGIG (reference sequence). V was cut by 7 bases and J by 5 bases, with 24 bases left in between. This CDR3 is 15 amino acids long. CDR3 sequence reads: CASIPRGGLNDEQYF. CDR3 sequence (DNA): TGTGCCTCCATCCCTCGTGGGGGCTTAAACGACGAGCAGTACTTC.

The chain recombines TRBV5-1 with TRBJ2-3, with D unclear. Germline CDR1 is SGHRS and CDR2 is YFSETQ. The CDR3 covers 13 residues. Between the trimmed V and J ends, which lost 4 bases and 2 bases, there was a span of 8 bases. The CDR3 DNA is TGCGCCAGCAGCGATCGGTTCACAGATACGCAGTATTTT. Translated: CASSDRFTDTQYF.